This T cell receptor beta chain was sequenced in a study of Graves' ophthalmopathy and Graves' hyperthyroidism. The CDR3 is 14 residues long. Looked up from germline, CDR1 is SGHKS and CDR2 is YYEKEE (reference sequence). The V and J ends lost 3 bases and 6 bases, in that order; junction bases with no gene match: 5. In this sample, this clonotype turned up many times. Beta-chain TCR CDR3 regions were amplified from RNA transcripts. RT-PCR was first run with HTBI primers, then multiplex PCR in a second round. TCRdb re-derived calls from the multiplex PCR reads in MiXCR, one entry per CDR3 protein. The sample yields about 370,000 distinct CDR3 sequences, approximately 20% seen once.

The rearrangement links TRBV5-5 to TRBJ1-2; 10 bases are a match to TRBD1. Sequencing used peripheral blood. The sequence came from a young woman with Graves' ophthalmopathy. CDR3 coding DNA: TGTGCCAGCAGCTGGGGACAGGGGAGGGATGGCTACACCTTC. Protein sequence: CASSWGQGRDGYTF.